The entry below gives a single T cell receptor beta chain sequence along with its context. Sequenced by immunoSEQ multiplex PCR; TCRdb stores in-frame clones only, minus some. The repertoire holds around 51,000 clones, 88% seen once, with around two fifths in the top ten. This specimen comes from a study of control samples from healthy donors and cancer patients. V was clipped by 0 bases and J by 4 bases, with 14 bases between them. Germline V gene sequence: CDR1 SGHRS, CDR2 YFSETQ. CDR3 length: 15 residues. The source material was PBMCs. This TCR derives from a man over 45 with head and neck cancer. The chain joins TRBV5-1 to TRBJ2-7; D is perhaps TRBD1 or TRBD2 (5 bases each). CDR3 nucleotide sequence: TGCGCCAGCAGCTTGGAGGTTGCTGGGGGTTACGAGCAGTACTTC. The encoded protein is CASSLEVAGGYEQYF.